This paragraph reports one T cell receptor beta chain. V was trimmed by 2 bases and J by 1 base, leaving 16 bases between them. CDR3 length: 17 residues. The V gene's germline CDR1 is SGHTS and CDR2 YDEGEE. The data were taken from a study of blood T cell repertoires in COVID-19. Study background: The United States, Italy and Spain provided the acute and convalescent COVID-19 samples. PBMCs, B-cell-depleted T cells, or T cells were the source of the cDNA or gDNA that made up the material.

In the original processing: Quantification of nucleated cells was approximated via reference gene primer amplification. Assay used: immunoSEQ multiplex PCR; TCRdb lists only in-frame clones, some missing. That table furnishes V, J and clone size, whereas the DNA furnished D and trimming. Here the sample spans tens of thousands of clones, about 92% being singletons. This sequence joins TRBV5-8 and TRBJ2-1; D might be TRBD2 (5 bases). Specimen: peripheral blood. The receptor was derived from a man in his fifties or sixties with acute or convalescent COVID-19. The CDR3 region is CASSLVSGVGSYNEQFF. The CDR3 nucleotides are TGTGCCAGCAGCTTAGTCTCCGGGGTAGGGTCCTACAATGAGCAGTTCTTC. Variable domain in full (rest from reference TRBV5-8 and TRBJ2-1): EAGVTQSPTHLIKTRGQQATLRCSPISGHTSVYWYQQALGLGLQFLLWYDEGEERNRGNFPPRFSGRQFPNYSSELNVNALELEDSALYLCASSLVSGVGSYNEQFFGPGTRLTVL.